A single T cell receptor (beta chain) is shown here with its context. Its matching antigen is unknown. The data belong to a study of blood T cells in healthy people across ages. Study-wide points: Observed TCR beta diversity showed a strong correlation with the percentage of naive T cells as measured by flow cytometry.

Primers used in a second PCR of roughly 6 to 11 cycles were a sample-barcoded 5' primer and a J-beta primer mix. Sequencing of every sample gave 2.5 million or more CDR3-containing paired-end reads. TCRdb recomputed calls from the 5' RACE reads with MiXCR, one row per CDR3 protein. The sample yields some 1.6 million distinct CDR3 sequences, 34% seen once. The sample was blood. The clonotype originates from a woman aged 25 to 39 in good health.

CDR3 coding DNA: TGTGCCAGCAGCTTATCCCCCACCGGTAACAAAGAGACCCAGTACTTC. This gives the protein CASSLSPTGNKETQYF. This chain joins TRBV7-2 and TRBJ2-5; D call uncertain. V lost 2 bases to trimming and J lost 3 bases, with 16 bases between them. This CDR3 region has 16 residues. Per the germline V gene, CDR1 is SGHTA and CDR2 is FQGNSA.